Following are 27 T cell receptor beta chains from one sample sequenced in a study of blood T cell repertoires in COVID-19. Measured with immunoSEQ multiplex PCR; TCRdb has only the in-frame clones, and not every one. The sample has 250,000 to 350,000 clones, around 85% seen once. The sample consisted of peripheral blood. These receptors were obtained from a human donor with COVID-19, enrolled during active disease. The donor label of this sample is uncertain.

V and J are TRBV5-8 and TRBJ1-2; TRBD1 might be the D (5 bases). The length of the CDR3 is 16 residues. In germline, CDR1 is SGHTS, CDR2 YDEGEE. The ends were cut back, 7 bases at V and 6 bases at J, with 25 bases in the middle. The CDR3 loop is CASPIGILTVSNGYTF. In DNA, the CDR3 is TGTGCCAGCCCAATAGGTATCCTGACAGTCTCGAATGGCTACACCTTC.

The V gene is TRBV20-1, the J gene TRBJ2-5; 7 nucleotides match TRBD2. The germline V gene has CDR1 DFQATT and CDR2 SNEGSKA (reference sequence). CDR3 size: 17 residues. Losses at the gene ends were 6 bases for V and 5 bases for J; bases not matched to a gene: 21. The chain's CDR3 is CSASIPPRGVSEETQYF. The CDR3 DNA reads as TGCAGTGCCAGTATTCCCCCACGGGGGGTGAGCGAGGAGACCCAGTACTTC.

The rearrangement links TRBV4-1 to TRBJ1-4; 10 positions agree with TRBD1. Trimming removed 4 bases from V and 7 bases from J; junction bases left unmatched: 3. Germline V gene sequence: CDR1 MGHRA, CDR2 YSYEKL. This CDR3 has 14 residues. The CDR3 is CASSRTGGIEKLFF. The CDR3 DNA reads as TGCGCCAGCAGCCGGACAGGGGGGATTGAAAAACTGTTTTTT.

This clone has a handful of counts. The V gene is TRBV5-1, the J gene TRBJ1-2; D is possibly TRBD1 (5 bases). V was trimmed by 5 bases and J by 2 bases, leaving 16 bases between them. Germline values: CDR1 SGHRS, CDR2 YFSETQ. The CDR3 loop spans 15 amino acids. The CDR3 loop reads CASREGGGTNYGYTF. As DNA, the CDR3 is TGCGCCAGCAGGGAGGGTGGAGGGACCAACTATGGCTACACCTTC.

This chain connects TRBV7-3 to TRBJ2-1; 8 bases fit TRBD2. The V gene end was trimmed by 2 bases and the J gene end by 2 bases; junction bases not matched to a gene: 2. The germline gives CDR1 SGHTA, CDR2 FQGTGA. CDR3 size: 15 residues. This CDR3 reads CASSLGTSPYNEQFF. The CDR3 DNA reads as TGTGCCAGCAGCTTAGGGACTAGTCCCTACAATGAGCAGTTCTTC.

V and J are TRBV30 and TRBJ1-5; D is uncertain. Trimming removed 3 bases at V and 7 bases at J, with 13 bases between. Germline-derived CDR1 and CDR2 are GTSNPN and SVGIG (reference sequence). This CDR3 region has 13 residues. This CDR3 is CAWSLPPGQPQHF. DNA for the CDR3: TGTGCCTGGAGCCTACCCCCAGGCCAGCCCCAGCATTTT.

This clone has more than one count but fewer than ten. Other DNA sequences from this sample encode an identical CDR3 as well. The gene calls are TRBV9 and TRBJ2-7, with 7 nucleotides matching TRBD2. This CDR3 region has 15 residues. CDR1 SGDLS and CDR2 YYNGEE come from the germline V gene. With V trimmed by 0 bases and J by 0 bases, 3 bases remained unmatched. The CDR3 sequence is CASSVALADSYEQYF. DNA of the CDR3: TGTGCCAGCAGCGTAGCTCTAGCGGACTCCTACGAGCAGTACTTC.

This chain connects TRBV29-1 to TRBJ2-7, with TRBD2 as a possible D gene (6 bases). This CDR3 contains 12 residues. In germline, CDR1 is SQVTM, CDR2 ANQGSEA. The V and J ends lost 5 bases and 3 bases respectively, with 11 bases between them. CDR3 region: CSVNQGGYEQYF. In DNA form, the CDR3 reads TGCAGCGTTAATCAGGGAGGCTACGAGCAGTACTTC.

Only a few counts were recorded for this clone. The chain recombines TRBV5-1 with TRBJ2-2; D call uncertain. The V and J ends lost 5 bases and 5 bases respectively, with 13 bases between them. CDR1 and CDR2 (germline): SGHRS, YFSETQ. This CDR3 spans 14 amino acids. DNA for the CDR3: TGCGCCAGCAGATTCATGCAGGTTACCGGGGAGCTGTTTTTT. Translation: CASRFMQVTGELFF.

The chain combines TRBV12-3 or TRBV12-4 with TRBJ2-7; tentative D call: TRBD1 (6 bases). The V gene lost 6 bases and the J gene lost 3 bases, with 9 bases spanning the gap. This CDR3 has 12 amino acids. CDR3 nucleotides: TGTGCCAGCAGCCAGGGGTTCTACGAGCAGTACTTC. This sequence encodes CASSQGFYEQYF.

The chain links TRBV28 to TRBJ2-2, with TRBD1 as a possible D gene (5 bases). The CDR3 covers 15 residues. The germline V and J ends were trimmed by 3 bases and 6 bases, with 14 bases remaining between them. Germline-derived CDR1 and CDR2 are MDHEN and SYDVKM. This chain's CDR3 is CASSLGQGSAGELFF. CDR3 nucleotides: TGTGCCAGCAGTTTGGGCCAGGGAAGCGCCGGGGAGCTGTTTTTT. Combining the CDR3 with reference TRBV28 and TRBJ2-2 gives the whole variable domain DVKVTQSSRYLVKRTGEKVFLECVQDMDHENMFWYRQDPGLGLRLIYFSYDVKMKEKGDIPEGYSVSREKKERFSLILESASTNQTSMYLCASSLGQGSAGELFFGEGSRLTVL.

The chain recombines TRBV5-4 with TRBJ2-7; 9 bases fit TRBD2. V dropped 0 bases and J dropped 0; count of bases not matched to a gene: 7. Germline CDR1 reads SGHNT; CDR2 reads YYREEE (reference sequence). This CDR3 is built from 17 residues. The CDR3: CASSLGPSGTSSYEQYF. The DNA of the CDR3 is TGTGCCAGCAGCTTGGGGCCTAGCGGGACTAGCTCCTACGAGCAGTACTTC.

This chain connects TRBV7-8 to TRBJ1-5; TRBD1 matches 7 bases. The germline V gene encodes CDR1 SGHVS and CDR2 FQNEAQ. After removal of 5 bases from V and 3 bases from J, the junction contained 7 bases not matched to a gene. The CDR3 spans 15 residues. The CDR3 is CASSRTGANNQPQHF. The DNA for the CDR3 is TGTGCCAGCAGCCGGACAGGCGCCAACAATCAGCCCCAGCATTTT.

The J gene is TRBJ1-4, the V gene TRBV24-1; the D is unclear. Between the trimmed V and J ends, which lost 3 bases and 8 bases, there was a span of 9 bases. The CDR3 loop spans 13 amino acids. The germline V gene has CDR1 KGHDR and CDR2 SFDVKD. The CDR3 sequence: CATSDERQEKLFF. The CDR3 DNA is TGTGCCACCAGTGATGAACGACAAGAAAAACTGTTTTTT.

This rearrangement joins TRBV6-5 to TRBJ2-7, with 7 positions matching TRBD1. V gave up 5 bases and J gave up 0 bases; unmatched junction bases: 7. Germline V gene lookup returns CDR1 MNHEY and CDR2 SVGAGI. The CDR3 loop spans 15 amino acids. CDR3 sequence reads: CASSREGQSSYEQYF. DNA for the CDR3: TGTGCCAGCAGTCGCGAGGGACAGAGCTCCTACGAGCAGTACTTC.

Here the CDR3 reads CASSSRQGVYYEQYF. For the CDR3, the DNA is TGTGCCAGCAGCTCCAGACAGGGAGTTTACTACGAGCAGTACTTC. The chain links TRBV5-6 to TRBJ2-7; TRBD1 matches 7 bases. V dropped 3 bases and J dropped 3; count of bases not matched to a gene: 9. The CDR3 totals 15 residues. The V gene's germline CDR1 is SGHDT and CDR2 YYEEEE. The complete variable domain, with remaining parts taken from reference TRBV5-6 and TRBJ2-7, reads DAGVTQSPTHLIKTRGQQVTLRCSPKSGHDTVSWYQQALGQGPQFIFQYYEEEERQRGNFPDRFSGHQFPNYSSELNVNALLLGDSALYLCASSSRQGVYYEQYFGPGTRLTVT.

This clone was seen a few times. V and J are TRBV24-1 and TRBJ2-3, with 7 bases that match TRBD2. The CDR3 has 14 amino acids. V lost 10 bases and J lost 0; bases outside the gene matches: 6. Germline V gene sequence: CDR1 KGHDR, CDR2 SFDVKD. CDR3 in amino acids: CATASGASTDTQYF. DNA of the CDR3: TGTGCCACAGCTAGCGGAGCTAGCACAGATACGCAGTATTTT.

V is TRBV9 and J is TRBJ2-2; D is possibly TRBD2 (6 bases). Germline V gene lookup returns CDR1 SGDLS and CDR2 YYNGEE. CDR3 length: 16 residues. Trimming shortened V by 3 bases and J by 1 base, and 13 bases separated the two germline ends. CDR3 nucleotide sequence: TGTGCCAGCAGCGCCGGGGACTGGGTGAACACCGGGGAGCTGTTTTTT. Translating gives CASSAGDWVNTGELFF.

This clone was detected only a few times. V and J are TRBV9 and TRBJ1-1; 8 bases match TRBD1. Germline CDR1 SGDLS, CDR2 YYNGEE. V was pared by 2 bases and J by 1 base, with 4 bases of the junction left unmatched. The CDR3 contains 15 residues. The CDR3 DNA is TGTGCCAGCAGCGTCAGGACAGGGTCGAACACTGAAGCTTTCTTT. It specifies CASSVRTGSNTEAFF. The whole variable domain, remainder taken from reference TRBV9 and TRBJ1-1, is DSGVTQTPKHLITATGQRVTLRCSPRSGDLSVYWYQQSLDQGLQFLIQYYNGEERAKGNILERFSAQQFPDLHSELNLSSLELGDSALYFCASSVRTGSNTEAFFGQGTRLTVV.

This chain's CDR3 is CASSAGTGSNQPQHF. The CDR3 DNA is TGTGCCAGCAGCGCGGGGACGGGTAGCAATCAGCCCCAGCATTTT. The chain recombines TRBV5-5 with TRBJ1-5, with D perhaps TRBD1 (5 bases). The V end was cut by 4 bases, the J end by 0 bases, with 11 bases between. The CDR3 covers 15 residues. Germline assignment: CDR1 SGHKS and CDR2 YYEKEE (reference sequence).

There are many counts of this clone. The chain recombines TRBV28 with TRBJ2-7; D perhaps matches TRBD2 (7 bases). V was shortened by 5 bases and J by 5 bases, with 13 bases between the two germline ends. Germline V lookup: CDR1 MDHEN, CDR2 SYDVKM. CDR3 length: 13 amino acids. The CDR3 DNA reads as TGTGCCAGCAGTACCCCGGGGGGCCACGAGCAGTACTTC. This translates into CASSTPGGHEQYF.

The rearrangement uses TRBV6-1 and TRBJ1-3; D is unclear. CDR1 and CDR2 (germline): MNHNS, SASEGT. The CDR3 sequence is 11 residues long. Trimming shortened V by 10 bases and J by 3 bases, and 7 bases separated the two germline ends. The CDR3 DNA sequence: TGTGCCACCTCCGGTGGAAACACCATATATTTT. This translates into CATSGGNTIYF.

Points on this clone: The junction departs from germline at one end; a sequencing error may be responsible. This chain links TRBV7-7 with TRBJ2-2, with 10 nucleotides matching TRBD1. The CDR3 is 16 amino acids. CDR1 and CDR2 (germline): SSHAT, FNYEAQ (reference sequence). The DNA of the CDR3 is TGTGCTAGCAGCTTATTCGGGGGACAGGGGACCGGGGAGCTGTTTTTT. Its translation: CASSLFGGQGTGELFF.

This clone has just a few counts. DNA for the CDR3: TGTGCCAGTAGTGCCCAGGACAGGGGGAACACTGAAGCTTTCTTT. Protein product: CASSAQDRGNTEAFF. The chain carries TRBV19 and TRBJ1-1; 9 nucleotides line up with TRBD1. Germline V gives CDR1 LNHDA, CDR2 SQIVND (reference sequence). The CDR3 length is 15 residues. The trim removed 5 bases at V and 1 base at J, leaving 5 bases unmatched.

The rearrangement uses TRBV5-1 and TRBJ2-1; 10 nucleotides line up with TRBD2. The germline V gene encodes CDR1 SGHRS and CDR2 YFSETQ. The CDR3 is 15 residues long. Unmatched junction bases numbered 3, after V lost 0 bases and J lost 6 bases. In nucleotides, the CDR3 is TGCGCCAGCAGCTTGGGCGCTAGCGGGGGCAATGAGCAGTTCTTC. This translates into CASSLGASGGNEQFF.

The genes are TRBV2 and TRBJ2-3; the match to TRBD2 covers 13 bases. After removal of 3 bases from V and 2 bases from J, the junction contained 2 bases not matched to a gene. The CDR3 runs 16 residues. Germline V CDR1 and CDR2: SNHLY, FYNNEI. This CDR3 reads CASSEGTSGNTDTQYF. The CDR3 region has the DNA TGTGCCAGCAGTGAGGGGACTAGCGGGAACACAGATACGCAGTATTTT.

The chain combines TRBV18 with TRBJ2-5, with D unclear. CDR3 length equals 13 residues. V lost 3 bases, J lost 5 bases, and 10 bases lay in between. Germline CDR1 is KGHSH and CDR2 is LQKENI. CDR3 in DNA: TGTGCCAGCTCACCCACTATGCTGGAGACCCAGTACTTC. This translates into CASSPTMLETQYF. Full variable domain (outside the CDR3, taken from reference TRBV18 and TRBJ2-5): NAGVMQNPRHLVRRRGQEARLRCSPMKGHSHVYWYRQLPEEGLKFMVYLQKENIIDESGMPKERFSAEFPKEGPSILRIQQVVRGDSAAYFCASSPTMLETQYFGPGTRLLVL.